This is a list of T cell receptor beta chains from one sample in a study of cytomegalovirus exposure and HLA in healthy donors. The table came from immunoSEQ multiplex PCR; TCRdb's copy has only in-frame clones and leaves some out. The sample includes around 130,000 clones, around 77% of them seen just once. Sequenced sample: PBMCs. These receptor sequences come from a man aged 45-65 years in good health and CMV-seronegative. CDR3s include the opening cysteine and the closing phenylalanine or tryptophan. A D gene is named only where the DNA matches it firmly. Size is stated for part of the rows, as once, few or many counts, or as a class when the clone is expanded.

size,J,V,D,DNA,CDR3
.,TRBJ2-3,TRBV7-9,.,TGTGCCAGCAGCTTAGGGCTAGCAGGTGATACGCAGTATTTT,CASSLGLAGDTQYF
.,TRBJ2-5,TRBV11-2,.,TGTGCCAGCAGCTTCGGACAAGTTCAAGAGACCCAGTACTTC,CASSFGQVQETQYF
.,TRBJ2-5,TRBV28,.,TGTGCCAGCAGCCTATCAGGGTCCGGGGAGACCCAGTACTTC,CASSLSGSGETQYF
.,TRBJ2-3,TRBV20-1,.,TGCAGTGCTCCCCTGGTGCGGCAGTATTTT,CSAPLVRQYF
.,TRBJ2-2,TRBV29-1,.,TGCAGCGCGGGGTGGGGGCGCAACACCGGGGAGCTGTTTTTT,CSAGWGRNTGELFF
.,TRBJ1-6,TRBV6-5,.,TGTGCCAGCACCGGCAGTGGGGGGGGTAATTCACCCCTCCACTTT,CASTGSGGGNSPLHF
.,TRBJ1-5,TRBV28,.,TGTGCCAGCAGTCCTATTGGGGGCCGTCAGCCCCAGCATTTT,CASSPIGGRQPQHF
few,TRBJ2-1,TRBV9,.,TGTGCCAGCAGCGTAGAAGTGAGCGGGGAGCAGTTCTTC,CASSVEVSGEQFF
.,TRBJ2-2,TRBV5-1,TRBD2,TGCGCCAGCAGCGCTAGCGGGCCAGACACCGGGGAGCTGTTTTTT,CASSASGPDTGELFF
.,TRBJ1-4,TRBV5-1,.,TGCGCCAGCAGCCTGTCGGGGGGGACGGAAAAACTGTTTTTT,CASSLSGGTEKLFF
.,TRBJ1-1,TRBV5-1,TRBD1,TGCGCCAGCAGCTCAGGGGGGCCGGGCGCTGAAGCTTTCTTT,CASSSGGPGAEAFF
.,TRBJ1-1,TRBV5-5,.,TGTGCCAGCAGCTTGATGGGGGAGGGGAACACTGAAGCTTTCTTT,CASSLMGEGNTEAFF
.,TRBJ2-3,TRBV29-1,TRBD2,TGCAGCGCCGGGAACGGGAGGACAGATACGCAGTATTTT,CSAGNGRTDTQYF
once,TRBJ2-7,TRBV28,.,TGTGCCAGCAGTTTCCCTGACAGGGCGGAGGGAGAGCAGTACTTC,CASSFPDRAEGEQYF
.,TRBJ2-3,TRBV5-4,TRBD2,TGTGCCAGCGCGCTAGCGGGAGGGGGCCAAGATACGCAGTATTTT,CASALAGGGQDTQYF
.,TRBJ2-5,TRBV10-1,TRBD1,TGCGCCAGCAGTCCCCCGGGGACAGGCTTGGAGACCCAGTACTTC,CASSPPGTGLETQYF
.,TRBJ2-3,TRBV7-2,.,TGTGCCAGCAGCTTAATGGGCGGGAGCACAGATACGCAGTATTTT,CASSLMGGSTDTQYF
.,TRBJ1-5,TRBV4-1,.,TGCGCCAGCAGCCCCCTCCCGACAGCTTATAATCAGCCCCAGCATTTT,CASSPLPTAYNQPQHF
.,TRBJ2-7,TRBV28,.,TGTGCCAGCAGGGGGCCCTCGGGCGAGCAGTACTTC,CASRGPSGEQYF
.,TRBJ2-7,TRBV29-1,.,TGCAGCGCCTTAGACGACACAGGGTCCTACGAGCAGTACTTC,CSALDDTGSYEQYF
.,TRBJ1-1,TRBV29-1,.,TGCAGCGTGAGATCCATGAACACTGAAGCTTTCTTT,CSVRSMNTEAFF
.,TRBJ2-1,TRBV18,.,TGTGCCAGCTCACCACCTATTTCCTACAATGAGCAGTTCTTC,CASSPPISYNEQFF
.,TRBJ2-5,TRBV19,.,TGTGCCAGTAGTATGACTCCCGGGACAACCGGTCGGGAGACCCAGTACTTC,CASSMTPGTTGRETQYF
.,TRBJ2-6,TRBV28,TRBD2,TGTGCCAGCAGCCGGCAGGGCGGGAGCCCAGGGGCCAACGTCCTGACTTTC,CASSRQGGSPGANVLTF
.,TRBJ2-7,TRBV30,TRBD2,TGTGCCTCCCTATTGGGGGCGGGGGGCCCCTCCTACGAGCAGTACTTC,CASLLGAGGPSYEQYF
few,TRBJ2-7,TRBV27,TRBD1,TGTGCCAGCAGTTCGCCCGGGACAGGTACCTCCTACGAGCAGTACTTC,CASSSPGTGTSYEQYF
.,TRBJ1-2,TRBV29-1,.,TGCAGCGTTGTTTCAGGGGCCTCTGGCTACACCTTC,CSVVSGASGYTF
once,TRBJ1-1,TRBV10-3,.,TGTGCCATCAGAGCTTTACCAGGGTTGAACACTGAAGCTTTCTTT,CAIRALPGLNTEAFF